This TCR beta chain is drawn from a study of CD8+ T cells in alopecia areata. Germline V gene lookup returns CDR1 SGHTS and CDR2 YDEGEE. The junction had 6 bases not matched to a gene; V was cut back by 2 bases and J by 9 bases. The CDR3 spans 14 residues. Whole-study results and caveats: Clonality was higher in lesional than normal scalp, especially in alopecia totalis/universalis.

Sequencing relied on a cDNA template that was reverse transcribed from extracted RNA. Sequencing used immunoSEQ multiplex PCR; TCRdb keeps in-frame clones, though not all of them. The sample lists more than 200,000 clones, over 60% occurring once. Treatment meaning: oral pan-JAK inhibitor, 5-10 mg twice daily. Regarding this clone: The antigen remains undetermined.

Sequences were derived from CD4+ T cells sorted from blood, sampled at week 4, from a patient treated with tofacitinib. The clonotype originates from a human donor with alopecia areata. The J gene is TRBJ2-1, the V gene TRBV5-8, with 9 bases identical to TRBD1. DNA of the CDR3: TGTGCCAGCAGCTTCGGACAGGGGTGGGGTGAGCAGTTCTTC. It translates to CASSFGQGWGEQFF.